The following is a TCR beta chain sequence with its context. Its antigen remains unidentified. This sample was included in a study of post-analysis software for immune sequencing data. The authors incorporated unique molecular identifiers into the TCR beta cDNA libraries. TCRdb reanalysed the PCR reads using MiXCR and keeps one entry per CDR3 protein. Among some 240,000 distinct CDR3 sequences listed, 35% to 40% were seen once. Overall study results and limits: Comparison with controls showed significantly lower normalized Chao1 diversity in multiple sclerosis patients.

The sequenced sample was blood. The sequence derives from a girl aged 5 to 17 with multiple sclerosis.

In DNA, the CDR3 is TGTGCCACTGAAGTCGGGACAGGGGGCGCGTTGGGTCAGCCCCAGCATTTT. Protein product: CATEVGTGGALGQPQHF. The V call is TRBV6-1, the J call TRBJ1-5, with 12 bases fitting TRBD1. Germline V gene data show CDR1 as MNHNS and CDR2 as SASEGT. With V trimmed by 10 bases and J by 6 bases, 16 bases remained unmatched. The CDR3 consists of 17 residues.